This paragraph reports one T cell receptor beta chain. What it binds is not known. The V gene lost 5 bases and the J gene lost 5 bases, with 16 bases spanning the gap. The germline V gene encodes CDR1 LGHNA and CDR2 YNFKEQ. The CDR3 extends over 15 amino acids. The record originates from a study of naive and memory T cell subsets. The beta constant-region primer was an equimolar mix of two oligonucleotides covering TRBC1 and TRBC2. Nested alpha and beta constant-region primers with the SP2 primer drove four PCR rounds on ligated cDNA. TCRdb ran MiXCR on the UMI-ligation and nested PCR reads and lists one entry per CDR3 protein. The sample yields roughly 100,000 distinct CDR3 sequences, roughly 15% seen once. From the second PCR step, alpha and beta chains were amplified apart. CD8 T cells were positively selected from what remained after CD4 positive selection. Study outcomes and limitations: Naive repertoires, especially CD8, held a few larger clonotypes, possibly memory cells re-expressing CD45RA.

This receptor was identified in a human donor in good health. The chain combines TRBV4-2 with TRBJ2-1; TRBD1 might be the D (7 bases). Sequenced: naive CD8+ T cells from blood. The DNA of the CDR3 is TGTGCCAGCAGCTGGGACCCAGGGGGGAACAATGAGCAGTTCTTC. Protein product: CASSWDPGGNNEQFF.